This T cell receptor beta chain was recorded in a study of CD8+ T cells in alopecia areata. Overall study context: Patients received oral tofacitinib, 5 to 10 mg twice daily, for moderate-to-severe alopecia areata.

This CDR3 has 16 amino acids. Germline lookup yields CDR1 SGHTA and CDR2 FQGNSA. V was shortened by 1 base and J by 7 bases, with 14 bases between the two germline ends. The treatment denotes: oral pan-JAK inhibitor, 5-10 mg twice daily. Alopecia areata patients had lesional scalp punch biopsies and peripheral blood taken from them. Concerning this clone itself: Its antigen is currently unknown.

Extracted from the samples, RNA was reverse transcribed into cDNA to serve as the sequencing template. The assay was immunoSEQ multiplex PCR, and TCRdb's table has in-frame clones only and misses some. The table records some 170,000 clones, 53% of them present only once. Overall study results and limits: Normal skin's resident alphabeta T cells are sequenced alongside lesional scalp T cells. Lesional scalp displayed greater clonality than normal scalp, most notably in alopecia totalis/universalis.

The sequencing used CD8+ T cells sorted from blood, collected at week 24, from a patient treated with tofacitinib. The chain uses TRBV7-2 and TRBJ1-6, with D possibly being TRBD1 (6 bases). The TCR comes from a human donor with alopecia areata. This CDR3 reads CASSLVGRGGNSPLHF. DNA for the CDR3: TGTGCCAGCAGCTTAGTCGGCAGGGGTGGGAATTCACCCCTCCACTTT.